Following are 22 T cell receptor beta chains from one sample sequenced in a study of blood T cell repertoires in COVID-19. Profiling relied on immunoSEQ multiplex PCR, and the TCRdb table lists in-frame clones only, not all of them. Found here are more than 110,000 clones, about 83% of them singletons; the top ten hold more than 3.5%. The sample taken for sequencing was peripheral blood. These receptors all come from a woman aged 35 to 49 with acute or convalescent COVID-19.

This chain connects TRBV7-6 to TRBJ2-7; 8 bases fit TRBD1. The CDR3 is 15 amino acids. Germline CDR1 SGHVS, CDR2 FNYEAQ. With V trimmed by 4 bases and J by 0 bases, 5 bases remained unmatched. In nucleotides, the CDR3 is TGTGCCAGCAGCTCAGACAGGGGTGGCTCCTACGAGCAGTACTTC. It is translated as CASSSDRGGSYEQYF.

The V and J genes are TRBV19 and TRBJ1-1; possible D gene TRBD1, 5 bases. Germline-derived CDR1 and CDR2 are LNHDA and SQIVND (reference sequence). Deletions cut 7 bases from V and 3 bases from J, with 12 bases between. CDR3 size: 13 residues. CDR3 DNA: TGTGCCAGTACGGGGGGAGAGGACACTGAAGCTTTCTTT. Its protein product is CASTGGEDTEAFF.

The J gene is TRBJ1-1, the V gene TRBV6-5, with 9 bases identical to TRBD1. The trim removed 7 bases at V and 2 bases at J, leaving 8 bases unmatched. Per the germline V gene, CDR1 is MNHEY and CDR2 is SVGAGI. The CDR3 length is 15 residues. The CDR3 sequence: CASTPPGQGNTEAFF. The CDR3 DNA is TGTGCCAGCACTCCACCGGGACAGGGAAACACTGAAGCTTTCTTT.

The chain recombines TRBV6-6 with TRBJ2-2; no definite D call. V lost 3 bases, J lost 1 base, and 6 bases lay in between. Per the germline V gene, CDR1 is MNHNY and CDR2 is SVGAGI (reference sequence). The CDR3 is 14 residues long. For the CDR3, the DNA is TGTGCCAGCAGTTATCCAGAGAACACCGGGGAGCTGTTTTTT. This sequence encodes CASSYPENTGELFF.

The rearrangement links TRBV10-3 to TRBJ1-2; 8 nucleotides line up with TRBD1. The CDR3 covers 14 residues. Unmatched junction bases numbered 11, after V lost 4 bases and J lost 10 bases. Germline values: CDR1 ENHRY, CDR2 SYGVKD. CDR3 region: CAISGQGASGNYTF. CDR3 DNA: TGTGCCATCAGTGGGCAGGGGGCGAGCGGAAACTACACCTTC.

The chain has TRBV14 and TRBJ1-2, with D possibly matching TRBD1 (5 bases). Germline V gene lookup returns CDR1 SGHDN and CDR2 FVKESK. The CDR3 is 15 amino acids. The V end was cut by 0 bases, the J end by 4 bases, with 12 bases between. The CDR3 DNA follows: TGTGCCAGCAGCCAAGATCGTGGCAGGGCCTATGGCTACACCTTC. This sequence encodes CASSQDRGRAYGYTF. The full variable domain, rest sourced from reference TRBV14 and TRBJ1-2, is EAGVTQFPSHSVIEKGQTVTLRCDPISGHDNLYWYRRVMGKEIKFLLHFVKESKQDESGMPNNRFLAERTGGTYSTLKVQPAELEDSGVYFCASSQDRGRAYGYTFGSGTRLTVV.

The gene calls are TRBV7-4 and TRBJ1-5; the match to TRBD1 covers 9 bases. V lost 2 bases to trimming and J lost 11 bases; unmatched junction nucleotides: 16. Per germline, CDR1 SGHVT and CDR2 SQSDAQ. The length of the CDR3 is 17 residues. CDR3 protein: CASSLRTGQGTVLSQHF. CDR3 DNA sequence: TGTGCCAGCAGCTTAAGGACTGGACAGGGGACCGTTTTATCCCAGCATTTT. Full variable domain (rest looked up from reference TRBV7-4 and TRBJ1-5): GAGVSQSPRYKVAKRGRDVALRCDSISGHVTLYWYRQTLGQGSEVLTYSQSDAQRDKSGRPSGRFSAERPERSVSTLKIQRTEQGDSAVYLCASSLRTGQGTVLSQHFGDGTRLSIL.

The chain joins TRBV5-5 to TRBJ2-1, with 7 bases identical to TRBD2. Germline-derived CDR1 and CDR2 are SGHKS and YYEKEE (reference sequence). There are 12 residues in the CDR3. Trimming at V came to 2 bases and at J to 7 bases, leaving 0 bases not matched to a gene. CDR3 sequence (DNA): TGTGCCAGCAGCTTAGCGGGGAATGAGCAGTTCTTC. It translates to CASSLAGNEQFF.

The genes are TRBV27 and TRBJ1-4; D ambiguous. The V and J ends lost 5 bases and 10 bases respectively, with 20 bases between them. The CDR3 is 15 amino acids. Per germline, CDR1 MNHEY and CDR2 SMNVEV (reference sequence). The CDR3 coding sequence is TGTGCCAGCAGTAGCTCCTGGGCCGGGAGTGGAAAACTGTTTTTT. Translated, it gives CASSSSWAGSGKLFF.

This clone was counted only a few times. The gene calls are TRBV18 and TRBJ1-2; 7 bases agree with TRBD1. The V and J ends lost 3 bases and 7 bases, in that order; junction bases with no gene match: 11. This CDR3 is built from 15 residues. Germline lookup yields CDR1 KGHSH and CDR2 LQKENI. The CDR3 is CASSPVVGTVTGYTF. The CDR3 nucleotides are TGTGCCAGCTCACCCGTAGTCGGGACAGTAACTGGCTACACCTTC.

The CDR3 sequence: CASSHDGQALQETQYF. The CDR3 bases are TGCGCCAGCAGCCATGACGGACAGGCCCTTCAAGAGACCCAGTACTTC. The chain joins TRBV4-1 to TRBJ2-5, with 7 bases lining up with TRBD1. Germline lookup yields CDR1 MGHRA and CDR2 YSYEKL. The CDR3 extends over 16 amino acids. J was trimmed by 2 bases and V by 3 bases; bases with no gene match: 9.

This clone was seen once. The chain couples TRBV29-1 to TRBJ1-2; 7 bases map to TRBD1. The V and J ends lost 7 bases and 0 bases, in that order; junction bases with no gene match: 5. Germline assignment: CDR1 SQVTM and CDR2 ANQGSEA. The CDR3 has 13 residues. This CDR3 is CSASTGTNYGYTF. DNA for the CDR3: TGCAGCGCTTCGACAGGGACTAACTATGGCTACACCTTC.

The CDR3 region has the DNA TGTGCCAGCAGTTTCATCCAGGGGGGCGATTGGGACACTGAAGCTTTCTTT. It encodes CASSFIQGGDWDTEAFF. The rearrangement uses TRBV28 and TRBJ1-1; 7 bases fit TRBD1. This CDR3 spans 17 amino acids. After removal of 3 bases from V and 3 bases from J, the junction contained 13 bases not matched to a gene. Germline assignment: CDR1 MDHEN and CDR2 SYDVKM.

This clone was recorded once. The chain recombines TRBV11-3 with TRBJ2-3; 10 nucleotides align to TRBD1. CDR3 length: 15 amino acids. The J segment lost 2 bases and the V segment lost 3 bases, leaving 2 bases of the junction unmatched. Germline lookup yields CDR1 SGHNT and CDR2 YENEEA. CDR3 protein: CASSLDRGITDTQYF. CDR3 coding DNA: TGTGCCAGCAGCTTGGACAGGGGGATCACAGATACGCAGTATTTT.

This clone appeared a single time. The gene calls are TRBV12-3 or TRBV12-4 and TRBJ1-1; D not certain. The CDR3 totals 13 residues. The V and J ends lost 1 base and 0 bases respectively, with 3 bases between them. The CDR3 nucleotides read TGTGCCAGCAGTTTAGGAGTGAACACTGAAGCTTTCTTT. This gives the protein CASSLGVNTEAFF.

The chain is built from TRBV27 and TRBJ1-6, with 7 bases fitting TRBD1. The length of the CDR3 is 16 residues. CDR1 and CDR2 from the germline V gene are MNHEY and SMNVEV (reference sequence). V lost 6 bases to trimming and J lost 9 bases; unmatched junction nucleotides: 14. This chain's CDR3 is CASSPTGTAISSPLHF. As DNA, the CDR3 is TGTGCCAGCAGCCCCACGGGGACAGCCATAAGTTCACCCCTCCACTTT.

The CDR3 DNA sequence: TGTGCCAGCAGGGATAGCGGGGGGGACACCGGGGAGCTGTTTTTT. This codes for CASRDSGGDTGELFF. V gene TRBV7-2 combines with J gene TRBJ2-2; 11 bases match TRBD2. V shed 6 bases, J shed 3 bases, and the junction held 3 bases outside the gene matches. Germline CDR1 and CDR2: SGHTA and FQGNSA. CDR3 size: 15 residues.

This rearrangement joins TRBV7-2 to TRBJ1-2; 7 bases fit TRBD1. This CDR3 comprises 15 residues. The ends lost 5 bases at V and 3 bases at J; junction bases unmatched: 9. Per germline, CDR1 SGHTA and CDR2 FQGNSA. The CDR3 DNA follows: TGTGCCAGCAGCCCCGACAGGGCTCCTTACTATGGCTACACCTTC. This gives the protein CASSPDRAPYYGYTF.

The chain combines TRBV7-9 with TRBJ1-2; 7 bases align to TRBD1. The CDR3 is made up of 16 amino acids. CDR1 is SEHNR, CDR2 FQNEAQ, per germline (reference sequence). V shed 5 bases and J 4 bases; nucleotides not matched to a gene: 13. The CDR3 loop reads CASSPKTGFGLYGYTF. The CDR3 DNA is TGTGCCAGCAGCCCAAAGACAGGGTTCGGCCTCTATGGCTACACCTTC.

This chain joins TRBV24-1 and TRBJ2-3; TRBD1 aligns across 9 bases. The V gene's germline CDR1 is KGHDR and CDR2 SFDVKD. The trim removed 3 bases at V and 1 base at J, leaving 4 bases unmatched. The CDR3 has 16 amino acids. CDR3 sequence reads: CATSDPRTGGTDTQYF. In nucleotides, the CDR3 is TGTGCCACCAGTGATCCGAGGACAGGGGGCACAGATACGCAGTATTTT.

The rearrangement uses TRBV9 and TRBJ2-3; 11 nucleotides match TRBD2. After removal of 4 bases from V and 6 bases from J, the junction contained 10 bases not matched to a gene. The CDR3 totals 16 residues. Germline CDR1 SGDLS, CDR2 YYNGEE. The CDR3 sequence: CASSPILAGGSDTQYF. The CDR3 DNA follows: TGTGCCAGCAGCCCCATCCTAGCGGGGGGATCGGATACGCAGTATTTT.

This sequence joins TRBV2 and TRBJ2-6, with TRBD1 matching 7 bases. This CDR3 comprises 16 residues. V lost 6 bases, J lost 8 bases, and 13 bases stayed unmatched. Per the germline V gene, CDR1 is SNHLY and CDR2 is FYNNEI. CDR3 DNA: TGTGCCAGCAGCCCCGACAGGGTTTTAACCTCCAACGTCCTGACTTTC. This encodes CASSPDRVLTSNVLTF. Full variable domain (remainder filled in from reference TRBV2 and TRBJ2-6): EPEVTQTPSHQVTQMGQEVILRCVPISNHLYFYWYRQILGQKVEFLVSFYNNEISEKSEIFDDQFSVERPDGSNFTLKIRSTKLEDSAMYFCASSPDRVLTSNVLTFGAGSRLTVL.